A single sample gave rise to the 9 T cell receptor beta chains below, sequenced in a study of shared clonotypes between healthy human individuals. Here immunoSEQ multiplex PCR was the method, and the copy in TCRdb shows in-frame clones only, minus some. The sample consists of fewer than 200,000 clones, about 66% of them appearing once. Sequences were obtained from memory CD4+ T cells sorted from blood. Subset given: CD45RA-negative fraction. Receptor source: a man aged 25 to 45 in good health.

The V and J genes are TRBV11-2 and TRBJ1-1; TRBD1 is a possible D gene (5 bases). Germline-derived CDR1 and CDR2 are SGHAT and FQNNGV. V shed 3 bases and J shed 6 bases, with 11 bases lying between them. The CDR3 extends over 13 amino acids. The CDR3 region is CASSFNQGSEAFF. The CDR3 DNA sequence: TGTGCCAGCAGCTTCAACCAGGGCTCTGAAGCTTTCTTT. Looking up the rest from reference TRBV11-2 and TRBJ1-1 gives the full variable domain: EAGVAQSPRYKIIEKRQSVAFWCNPISGHATLYWYQQILGQGPKLLIQFQNNGVVDDSQLPKDRFSAERLKGVDSTLKIQPAKLEDSAVYLCASSFNQGSEAFFGQGTRLTVV.

The chain couples TRBV5-1 to TRBJ2-5, with 10 positions matching TRBD2. The V and J ends lost 4 bases and 4 bases, in that order; junction bases with no gene match: 13. The CDR3 runs to 17 residues. Germline assignment: CDR1 SGHRS and CDR2 YFSETQ. The CDR3 is CASSKGGAGGPRETQYF. CDR3 nucleotides: TGCGCCAGCAGCAAAGGAGGAGCGGGAGGGCCGCGAGAGACCCAGTACTTC. The full variable domain, its missing parts supplied by reference TRBV5-1 and TRBJ2-5, is KAGVTQTPRYLIKTRGQQVTLSCSPISGHRSVSWYQQTPGQGLQFLFEYFSETQRNKGNFPGRFSGRQFSNSRSEMNVSTLELGDSALYLCASSKGGAGGPRETQYFGPGTRLLVL.

As to this clone: Since a much larger clone is just one base distant, this may be a read error. The CDR3, as DNA: TGCAGTGCTAGAATCCCAGATACGCAGTATTTT. Residues: CSARIPDTQYF. V gene TRBV20-1 combines with J gene TRBJ2-3; D ambiguous. The germline V and J ends were trimmed by 2 bases and 4 bases, with 4 bases remaining between them. The CDR3 totals 11 residues. Germline CDR1 and CDR2: DFQATT and SNEGSKA (reference sequence).

CDR3 sequence (DNA): TGTGCCAGCAGCTATAAGACGAATAGTTTCAGCTCCTACGAGCAGTACTTC. This codes for CASSYKTNSFSSYEQYF. V usage is TRBV5-5 and J usage is TRBJ2-7, with D unresolved. Per the germline V gene, CDR1 is SGHKS and CDR2 is YYEKEE (reference sequence). The CDR3 runs to 17 residues. V lost 3 bases and J lost 0, with 19 bases in between.

The chain couples TRBV15 to TRBJ1-2, with 7 bases aligning to TRBD1. The CDR3 runs to 16 residues. Germline V gene sequence: CDR1 LNHNV, CDR2 YYDKDF (reference sequence). Losses at the gene ends were 2 bases for V and 2 bases for J; bases not matched to a gene: 8. The CDR3 DNA reads TGTGCCACCAGCAGACCAGAGACAGGGTACAACTATGGCTACACCTTC. Translating it yields CATSRPETGYNYGYTF.

The V call is TRBV4-1, the J call TRBJ2-3; no clear D. Trimming removed 2 bases from V and 9 bases from J, with 15 bases in between. The CDR3 covers 14 residues. The germline gives CDR1 MGHRA, CDR2 YSYEKL. In DNA form, the CDR3 reads TGCGCCAGCAGCCAACCCCGAGACCGACCGACGCAGTATTTT. Protein: CASSQPRDRPTQYF.

CDR3 sequence: CASGFFSPYEQYF. The CDR3 nucleotides read TGTGCTAGTGGTTTTTTCTCTCCCTACGAGCAGTACTTC. The chain has TRBV12-5 and TRBJ2-7, with unresolved D. Trimming took 3 bases from V and 2 from J, leaving 8 bases between them. The CDR3 has 13 amino acids. Germline CDR1 is LGHNT and CDR2 is FRNRAP. The whole variable domain, remainder taken from reference TRBV12-5 and TRBJ2-7, is DARVTQTPRHKVTEMGQEVTMRCQPILGHNTVFWYRQTMMQGLELLAYFRNRAPLDDSGMPKDRFSAEMPDATLATLKIQPSEPRDSAVYFCASGFFSPYEQYFGPGTRLTVT.

At least ten counts were recorded for this clone. The chain recombines TRBV30 with TRBJ1-5; the match to TRBD1 covers 8 bases. V was clipped by 5 bases and J by 7 bases; unmatched bases: 7. CDR3 length equals 13 residues. Per the germline V gene, CDR1 is GTSNPN and CDR2 is SVGIG (reference sequence). The chain's CDR3 is CAWAGQGDQPQHF. In DNA, the CDR3 is TGTGCCTGGGCCGGACAGGGTGACCAGCCCCAGCATTTT. The variable domain in full, with the rest retrieved from reference TRBV30 and TRBJ1-5, is SQTIHQWPATLVQPVGSPLSLECTVEGTSNPNLYWYRQAAGRGLQLLFYSVGIGQISSEVPQNLSASRPQDRQFILSSKKLLLSDSGFYLCAWAGQGDQPQHFGDGTRLSIL.

In this sample, this clone turned up a few times. The genes are TRBV7-9 and TRBJ2-1; D might be TRBD2 (6 bases). V was shortened by 3 bases and J by 6 bases, with 15 bases between the two germline ends. The length of the CDR3 is 15 residues. Germline V gene sequence: CDR1 SEHNR, CDR2 FQNEAQ (reference sequence). This CDR3 reads CASSFGGYPPNEQFF. Written as DNA, the CDR3 is TGTGCCAGCAGCTTTGGAGGGTATCCTCCCAATGAGCAGTTCTTC. Full variable domain (outside the CDR3, taken from reference TRBV7-9 and TRBJ2-1): DTGVSQNPRHKITKRGQNVTFRCDPISEHNRLYWYRQTLGQGPEFLTYFQNEAQLEKSRLLSDRFSAERPKGSFSTLEIQRTEQGDSAMYLCASSFGGYPPNEQFFGPGTRLTVL.